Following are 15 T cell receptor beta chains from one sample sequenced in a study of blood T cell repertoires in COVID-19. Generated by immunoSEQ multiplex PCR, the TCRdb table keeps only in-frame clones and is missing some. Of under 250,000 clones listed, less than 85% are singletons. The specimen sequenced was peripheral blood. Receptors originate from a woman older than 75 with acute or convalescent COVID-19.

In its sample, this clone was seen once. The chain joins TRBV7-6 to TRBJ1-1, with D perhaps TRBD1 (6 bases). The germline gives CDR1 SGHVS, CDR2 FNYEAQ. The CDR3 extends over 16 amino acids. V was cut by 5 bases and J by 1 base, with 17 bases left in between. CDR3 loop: CASSPRGGVWNTEAFF. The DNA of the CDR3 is TGTGCCAGCAGCCCGCGGGGGGGCGTATGGAACACTGAAGCTTTCTTT.

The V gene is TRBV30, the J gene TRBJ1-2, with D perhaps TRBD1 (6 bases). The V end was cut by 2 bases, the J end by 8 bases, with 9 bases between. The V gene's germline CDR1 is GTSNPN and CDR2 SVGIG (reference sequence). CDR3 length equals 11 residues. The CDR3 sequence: CAWSSGVGYTF. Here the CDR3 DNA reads TGTGCCTGGAGTTCAGGGGTAGGCTACACCTTC. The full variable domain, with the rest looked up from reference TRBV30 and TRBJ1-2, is SQTIHQWPATLVQPVGSPLSLECTVEGTSNPNLYWYRQAAGRGLQLLFYSVGIGQISSEVPQNLSASRPQDRQFILSSKKLLLSDSGFYLCAWSSGVGYTFGSGTRLTVV.

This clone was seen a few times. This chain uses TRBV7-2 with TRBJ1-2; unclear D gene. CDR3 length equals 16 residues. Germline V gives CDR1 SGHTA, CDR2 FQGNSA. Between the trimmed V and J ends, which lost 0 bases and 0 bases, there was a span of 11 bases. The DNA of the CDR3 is TGTGCCAGCAGCTTAGCCGCCGGTCTAGCTAACTATGGCTACACCTTC. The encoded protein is CASSLAAGLANYGYTF.

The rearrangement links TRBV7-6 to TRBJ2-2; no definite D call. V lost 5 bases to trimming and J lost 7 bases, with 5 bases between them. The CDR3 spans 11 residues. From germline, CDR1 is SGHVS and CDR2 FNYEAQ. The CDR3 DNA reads TGTGCCAGCAGCGCGGTCGGGGAGCTGTTTTTT. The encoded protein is CASSAVGELFF. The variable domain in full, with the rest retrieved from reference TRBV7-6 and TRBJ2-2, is GAGVSQSPRYKVTKRGQDVALRCDPISGHVSLYWYRQALGQGPEFLTYFNYEAQQDKSGLPNDRFSAERPEGSISTLTIQRTEQRDSAMYRCASSAVGELFFGEGSRLTVL.

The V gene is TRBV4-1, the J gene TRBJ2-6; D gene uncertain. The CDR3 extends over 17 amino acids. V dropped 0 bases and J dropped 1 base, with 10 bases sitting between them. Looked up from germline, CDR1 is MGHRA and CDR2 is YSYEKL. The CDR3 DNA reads TGCGCCAGCAGCCAAGATTGGAGCCTATCTGGGGCCAACGTCCTGACTTTC. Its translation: CASSQDWSLSGANVLTF.

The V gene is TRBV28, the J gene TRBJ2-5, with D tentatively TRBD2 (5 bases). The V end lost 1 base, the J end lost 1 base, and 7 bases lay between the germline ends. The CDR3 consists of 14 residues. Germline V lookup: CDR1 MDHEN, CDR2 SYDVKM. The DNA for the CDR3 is TGTGCCAGCAGTTTATTAGAGGGCCAAGAGACCCAGTACTTC. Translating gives CASSLLEGQETQYF.

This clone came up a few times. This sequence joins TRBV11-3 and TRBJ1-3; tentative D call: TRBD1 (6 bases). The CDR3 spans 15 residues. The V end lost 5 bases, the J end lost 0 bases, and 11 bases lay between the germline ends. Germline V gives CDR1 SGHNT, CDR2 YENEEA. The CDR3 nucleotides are TGTGCCAGCAGCCGAGACAGGTTCTCTGGAAACACCATATATTTT. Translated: CASSRDRFSGNTIYF.

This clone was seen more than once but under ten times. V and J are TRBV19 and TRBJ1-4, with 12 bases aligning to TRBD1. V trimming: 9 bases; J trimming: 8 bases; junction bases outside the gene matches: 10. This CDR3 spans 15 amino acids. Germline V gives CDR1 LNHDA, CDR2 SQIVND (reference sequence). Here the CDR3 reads CASRDRGLPEEKLFF. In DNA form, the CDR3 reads TGTGCCAGCCGGGACAGGGGGCTACCGGAGGAAAAACTGTTTTTT.

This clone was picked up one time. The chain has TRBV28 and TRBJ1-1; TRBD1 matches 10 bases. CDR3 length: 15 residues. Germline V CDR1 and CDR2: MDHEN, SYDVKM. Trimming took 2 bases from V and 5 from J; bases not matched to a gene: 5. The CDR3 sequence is CASSLPGQGWTEAFF. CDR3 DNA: TGTGCCAGCAGTTTACCGGGACAGGGGTGGACTGAAGCTTTCTTT.

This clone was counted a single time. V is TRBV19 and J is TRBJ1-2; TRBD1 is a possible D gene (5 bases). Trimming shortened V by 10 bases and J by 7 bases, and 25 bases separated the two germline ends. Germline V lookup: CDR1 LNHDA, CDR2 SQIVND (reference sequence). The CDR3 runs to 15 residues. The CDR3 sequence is CANHSTGRIDSGYTF. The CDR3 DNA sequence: TGTGCCAATCATAGTACGGGTCGGATCGACAGTGGCTACACCTTC.

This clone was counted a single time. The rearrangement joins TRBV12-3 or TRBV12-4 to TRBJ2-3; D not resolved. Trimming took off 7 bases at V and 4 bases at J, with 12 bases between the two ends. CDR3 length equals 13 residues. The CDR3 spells CASTRQRSDTQYF. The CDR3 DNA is TGTGCCAGCACCCGACAACGGTCAGATACGCAGTATTTT.

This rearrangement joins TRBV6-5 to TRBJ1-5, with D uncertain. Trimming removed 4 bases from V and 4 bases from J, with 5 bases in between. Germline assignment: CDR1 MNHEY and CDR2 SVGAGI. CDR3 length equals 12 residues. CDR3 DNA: TGTGCCAGCAGTTCCCAGAATCAGCCCCAGCATTTT. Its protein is CASSSQNQPQHF.

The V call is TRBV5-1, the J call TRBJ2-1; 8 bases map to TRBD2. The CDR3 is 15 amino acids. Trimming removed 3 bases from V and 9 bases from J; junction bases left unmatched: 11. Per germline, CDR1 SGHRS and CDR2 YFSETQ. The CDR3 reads CASSSSGGSLVEQFF. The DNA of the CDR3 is TGCGCCAGCAGCTCCTCGGGGGGGAGTTTGGTTGAGCAGTTCTTC.

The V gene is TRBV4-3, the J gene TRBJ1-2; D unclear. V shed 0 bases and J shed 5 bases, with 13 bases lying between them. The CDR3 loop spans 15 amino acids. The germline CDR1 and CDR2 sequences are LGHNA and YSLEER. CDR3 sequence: CASSQDRRPLYGYTF. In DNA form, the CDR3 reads TGCGCCAGCAGCCAAGATCGGAGGCCGCTATATGGCTACACCTTC.

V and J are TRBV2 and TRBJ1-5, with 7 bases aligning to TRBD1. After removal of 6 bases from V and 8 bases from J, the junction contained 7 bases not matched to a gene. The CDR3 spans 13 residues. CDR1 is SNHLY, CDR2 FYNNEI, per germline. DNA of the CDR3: TGTGCCAGCAGCCCGACAGGGTTGGAGCCCCAGCATTTT. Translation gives CASSPTGLEPQHF.